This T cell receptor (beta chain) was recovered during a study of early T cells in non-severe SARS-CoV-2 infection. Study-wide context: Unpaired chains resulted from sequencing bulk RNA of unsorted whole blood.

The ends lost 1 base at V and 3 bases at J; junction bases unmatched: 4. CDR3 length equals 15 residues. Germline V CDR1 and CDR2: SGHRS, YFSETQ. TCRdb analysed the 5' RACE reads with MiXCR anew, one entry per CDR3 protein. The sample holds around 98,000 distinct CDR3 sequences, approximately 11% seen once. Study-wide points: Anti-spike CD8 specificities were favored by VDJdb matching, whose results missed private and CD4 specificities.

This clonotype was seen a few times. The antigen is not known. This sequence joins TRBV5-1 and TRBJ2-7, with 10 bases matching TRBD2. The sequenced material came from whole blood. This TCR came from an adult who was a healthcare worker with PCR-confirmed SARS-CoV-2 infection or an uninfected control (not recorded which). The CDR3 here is CASSLLAGEGYEQYF. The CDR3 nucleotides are TGCGCCAGCAGCTTGCTAGCGGGAGAAGGCTACGAGCAGTACTTC.